The next 27 T cell receptor beta chains were all read from a single sample in a study of blood T cell repertoires in COVID-19. Libraries were prepared by immunoSEQ multiplex PCR; TCRdb keeps only in-frame clonotypes and omits some of them. In the table there are more than 200,000 clones, roughly nine tenths of which are singletons. Sequencing input: peripheral blood. These receptors all come from a man aged 70-80 years with acute or convalescent COVID-19.

The rearrangement joins TRBV27 to TRBJ2-1; no reliable D call. Germline V gene lookup returns CDR1 MNHEY and CDR2 SMNVEV (reference sequence). V was trimmed by 5 bases and J by 3 bases, leaving 8 bases between them. This CDR3 comprises 13 residues. The CDR3 bases are TGTGCCAGCAGTCGTCCTAGCTACAATGAGCAGTTCTTC. This gives the protein CASSRPSYNEQFF.

This clone appeared a few times. The V and J genes are TRBV4-1 and TRBJ1-2; D is undetermined. The CDR3 is 17 amino acids. The germline V and J ends were trimmed by 0 bases and 2 bases, with 16 bases remaining between them. In germline, CDR1 is MGHRA, CDR2 YSYEKL. The CDR3 protein is CASSQDLARDGNYGYTF. In DNA, the CDR3 is TGCGCCAGCAGCCAAGATCTAGCCCGCGACGGAAACTATGGCTACACCTTC.

The V gene is TRBV11-2, the J gene TRBJ1-1; 7 nucleotides agree with TRBD1. V trimming: 3 bases; J trimming: 8 bases; junction bases outside the gene matches: 0. The CDR3 runs to 11 residues. Germline V gives CDR1 SGHAT, CDR2 FQNNGV. CDR3 sequence: CASSFRGEAFF. CDR3 coding DNA: TGTGCCAGCAGCTTCAGGGGGGAAGCTTTCTTT.

The rearrangement uses TRBV30 and TRBJ1-2; D is perhaps TRBD1 (5 bases). The CDR3 sequence is 17 residues long. The germline V and J ends were trimmed by 3 bases and 4 bases, with 24 bases remaining between them. CDR1 and CDR2 (germline): GTSNPN, SVGIG (reference sequence). This CDR3 is CAWRNLPRGGYSYGYTF. In DNA, the CDR3 is TGTGCCTGGAGGAACTTACCTCGGGGGGGATATAGCTATGGCTACACCTTC.

The genes are TRBV4-1 and TRBJ2-5; the match to TRBD2 covers 13 bases. Germline V CDR1 and CDR2: MGHRA, YSYEKL. The CDR3 covers 18 residues. J lost 5 bases, V lost 0 bases, and 9 bases had no gene match. The CDR3 here is CASSQDHTSGRAYETQYF. The CDR3 bases are TGCGCCAGCAGCCAAGACCATACTAGCGGGAGGGCCTATGAGACCCAGTACTTC.

The V and J genes are TRBV28 and TRBJ1-1; no clear D gene. The CDR3 consists of 15 residues. V lost 1 base, J lost 0 bases, and 9 bases lay in between. The germline gives CDR1 MDHEN, CDR2 SYDVKM. The CDR3 here is CASSLYGRLNTEAFF. The CDR3, as DNA: TGTGCCAGCAGTTTATACGGCAGGCTGAACACTGAAGCTTTCTTT.

This clone was detected once. This chain uses TRBV4-2 with TRBJ2-5; 10 bases match TRBD2. Germline-derived CDR1 and CDR2 are LGHNA and YNFKEQ. The CDR3 covers 15 residues. The V segment lost 1 base and the J segment 2 bases; nucleotides outside the gene matches: 1. CDR3 bases: TGTGCCAGCAGCCAAGGGACTAGCGGACAAGAGACCCAGTACTTC. It codes for CASSQGTSGQETQYF.

J is TRBJ2-3 and V is TRBV7-6; D is ambiguous. The V end was cut by 5 bases, the J end by 2 bases, with 8 bases between. Germline lookup yields CDR1 SGHVS and CDR2 FNYEAQ. The CDR3 is 13 amino acids. This chain's CDR3 is CASSRGNTDTQYF. The CDR3 coding sequence is TGTGCCAGCAGCCGCGGAAACACAGATACGCAGTATTTT.

V usage is TRBV4-3 and J usage is TRBJ2-3; D unresolved. Trimming left V 0 bases short and J 5 bases short, with 6 bases between. Germline CDR1 is LGHNA and CDR2 is YSLEER. The CDR3 has 13 residues. The CDR3, as DNA: TGCGCCAGCAGCCAAGAGTCAGGAGATACGCAGTATTTT. As protein: CASSQESGDTQYF.

The chain links TRBV6-1 to TRBJ2-3; D unresolved. Germline assignment: CDR1 MNHNS and CDR2 SASEGT. The CDR3 is 16 amino acids. The V end lost 2 bases, the J end lost 0 bases, and 12 bases lay between the germline ends. This CDR3 is CASSESSVLSTDTQYF. In DNA, the CDR3 is TGTGCCAGCAGTGAAAGTAGTGTACTTAGCACAGATACGCAGTATTTT.

CDR3 nucleotide sequence: TGTGCCAGCAGCCGACCGGGACTAGCGGGAGGAAACTCCTACGAGCAGTACTTC. Amino acids: CASSRPGLAGGNSYEQYF. The rearrangement joins TRBV3-1 (or the pseudogene TRBV3-2) to TRBJ2-7; 15 positions agree with TRBD2. In germline, CDR1 is LGHDT, CDR2 YNNKEL (reference sequence). Trimming cost V 4 bases and J 0 bases; bases outside gene matches: 7. This CDR3 contains 18 residues.

A few counts support this clone. The rearrangement links TRBV7-9 to TRBJ2-5; TRBD1 agrees at 7 bases. J lost 0 bases, V lost 6 bases, and 13 bases had no gene match. The CDR3 is 17 amino acids. Germline V gene lookup returns CDR1 SEHNR and CDR2 FQNEAQ (reference sequence). CDR3 DNA sequence: TGTGCCAGCAGTTCCCAATTCGGCAGGGGGAACCAAGAGACCCAGTACTTC. Protein product: CASSSQFGRGNQETQYF.

The rearrangement joins TRBV5-1 to TRBJ2-1, with TRBD1 as a possible D gene (5 bases). V was pared by 0 bases and J by 1 base, with 8 bases between. This CDR3 has 15 amino acids. Germline V CDR1 and CDR2: SGHRS, YFSETQ. The CDR3 reads CASSLVAGSYNEQFF. CDR3 bases: TGCGCCAGCAGCTTGGTAGCAGGGTCCTACAATGAGCAGTTCTTC.

This chain connects TRBV28 to TRBJ2-3; maybe TRBD1 (5 bases). This CDR3 is 13 amino acids long. V was clipped by 3 bases and J by 7 bases, with 11 bases between them. CDR1 is MDHEN, CDR2 SYDVKM, per germline. CDR3 nucleotides: TGTGCCAGCAGTTTGGCAGGGATTAATACGCAGTATTTT. Protein sequence: CASSLAGINTQYF.

The V gene is TRBV6-5, the J gene TRBJ2-1; 11 bases are a match to TRBD2. The CDR3 is 16 amino acids. Germline loops: CDR1 MNHEY, CDR2 SVGAGI. With V trimmed by 2 bases and J by 10 bases, 10 bases remained unmatched. For the CDR3, the DNA is TGTGCCAGCAGTTACGTAGCGGGAGGGCCCGGAGGGGAGCAGTTCTTC. This translates into CASSYVAGGPGGEQFF.

As regards this clone: The identical CDR3 is also encoded by other nucleotide sequences in the sample. The gene calls are TRBV6-5 and TRBJ2-7; 10 bases agree with TRBD1. Losses at the gene ends were 0 bases for V and 4 bases for J; bases not matched to a gene: 3. The CDR3 is 15 amino acids. Germline values: CDR1 MNHEY, CDR2 SVGAGI. The CDR3 spells CASSYSDRGTYEQYF. As DNA, the CDR3 is TGTGCCAGCAGTTACTCGGACAGGGGGACTTACGAGCAGTACTTC.

V and J are TRBV7-2 and TRBJ2-3; D uncertain. This CDR3 comprises 12 residues. V was cut by 5 bases and J by 1 base, with 4 bases left in between. CDR1 and CDR2 (germline): SGHTA, FQGNSA. CDR3 in DNA: TGTGCCAGCAGCCCTCGCACAGATACGCAGTATTTT. Its protein is CASSPRTDTQYF.

The rearrangement uses TRBV3-1 (or the pseudogene TRBV3-2) and TRBJ2-7, with 7 nucleotides matching TRBD2. With 4 bases clipped from V and 4 bases from J, the junction kept 4 bases outside the gene matches. Germline assignment: CDR1 LGHDT and CDR2 YNNKEL (reference sequence). The CDR3 totals 13 residues. For the CDR3, the DNA is TGTGCCAGCAGCCCTCCGGGACTATACGAGCAGTACTTC. It translates to CASSPPGLYEQYF.

The chain joins TRBV18 to TRBJ1-2; 7 bases map to TRBD1. The CDR3 consists of 13 residues. Germline V gene sequence: CDR1 KGHSH, CDR2 LQKENI. Trimming cost V 2 bases and J 8 bases; bases outside gene matches: 5. The CDR3 region is CASSPKTGMGYTF. Written as DNA, the CDR3 is TGTGCCAGCTCACCAAAGACAGGGATGGGCTACACCTTC.

This clone came up once. The chain combines TRBV15 with TRBJ2-2, with TRBD2 identical over 8 bases. The length of the CDR3 is 17 residues. In germline, CDR1 is LNHNV, CDR2 YYDKDF (reference sequence). V lost 0 bases and J lost 7; bases outside the gene matches: 10. CDR3 residues: CATSREDGRAIGGELFF. CDR3 DNA sequence: TGTGCCACCAGCAGAGAAGACGGGAGGGCCATCGGCGGGGAGCTGTTTTTT.

In nucleotides, the CDR3 is TGTGCCAGCACCGAGGGACTAGCGGGAGAGCAGTACTTC. It encodes CASTEGLAGEQYF. V usage is TRBV2 and J usage is TRBJ2-7, with 13 nucleotides matching TRBD2. The CDR3 contains 13 residues. Germline V gives CDR1 SNHLY, CDR2 FYNNEI. The V gene end was trimmed by 7 bases and the J gene end by 7 bases; junction bases not matched to a gene: 4.

The chain is built from TRBV29-1 and TRBJ2-5, with 7 bases fitting TRBD1. Germline V CDR1 and CDR2: SQVTM, ANQGSEA. This CDR3 spans 14 amino acids. Trimming removed 5 bases from V and 0 bases from J; junction bases left unmatched: 6. The CDR3: CSVLGTAYQETQYF. The DNA for the CDR3 is TGCAGCGTTCTCGGGACAGCGTACCAAGAGACCCAGTACTTC.

V and J are TRBV6-5 and TRBJ2-3; a possible D gene is TRBD1 (6 bases). Trimming removed 6 bases at V and 3 bases at J, with 13 bases between. This CDR3 is built from 14 residues. CDR1 is MNHEY, CDR2 SVGAGI, per germline. As DNA, the CDR3 is TGTGCCAGCAGCCCCAGGGGTTTGACAGATACGCAGTATTTT. Protein sequence: CASSPRGLTDTQYF.

This clone has only one observation. The chain joins TRBV7-2 to TRBJ2-7; TRBD2 aligns across 8 bases. This CDR3 comprises 15 residues. With 2 bases clipped from V and 3 bases from J, the junction kept 6 bases outside the gene matches. Germline CDR1 is SGHTA and CDR2 is FQGNSA. The CDR3 loop reads CASSLTRTSSYEQYF. Written as DNA, the CDR3 is TGTGCCAGCAGCTTAACCCGGACTAGCAGCTACGAGCAGTACTTC.

This clone was observed once. The identical CDR3 is also encoded by other nucleotide sequences in the sample. The chain is built from TRBV19 and TRBJ1-1; 9 bases are a match to TRBD1. V trimming: 6 bases; J trimming: 5 bases; junction bases outside the gene matches: 4. In germline, CDR1 is LNHDA, CDR2 SQIVND (reference sequence). This CDR3 is built from 13 residues. The CDR3 DNA follows: TGTGCCAGTAGGGGACAGGGTGGGACTGAAGCTTTCTTT. Translation gives CASRGQGGTEAFF. Filled out from reference TRBV19 and TRBJ1-1, the complete variable domain reads DGGITQSPKYLFRKEGQNVTLSCEQNLNHDAMYWYRQDPGQGLRLIYYSQIVNDFQKGDIAEGYSVSREKKESFPLTVTSAQKNPTAFYLCASRGQGGTEAFFGQGTRLTVV.

This clone was recorded a few times. The chain links TRBV5-5 to TRBJ1-3; D is undetermined. Germline assignment: CDR1 SGHKS and CDR2 YYEKEE (reference sequence). V lost 3 bases and J 0 bases, leaving 13 bases between the germline ends. The CDR3 length is 16 residues. The CDR3 region has the DNA TGTGCCAGCAGCTCCTATACAGTCAGCTCTGGAAACACCATATATTTT. Translating it yields CASSSYTVSSGNTIYF. Full variable domain (outside the CDR3, taken from reference TRBV5-5 and TRBJ1-3): DAGVTQSPTHLIKTRGQQVTLRCSPISGHKSVSWYQQVLGQGPQFIFQYYEKEERGRGNFPDRFSARQFPNYSSELNVNALLLGDSALYLCASSSYTVSSGNTIYFGEGSWLTVV.

The chain uses TRBV4-1 and TRBJ1-6; D might be TRBD1 (6 bases). V lost 1 base and J 6 bases, leaving 10 bases between the germline ends. Per the germline V gene, CDR1 is MGHRA and CDR2 is YSYEKL. The CDR3 runs 15 residues. DNA of the CDR3: TGCGCCAGCAGCCAAGGCGGACAGCTTAATTCACCCCTCCACTTT. It encodes CASSQGGQLNSPLHF.